This T cell receptor beta chain derives from a study of CD8 T cells in ankylosing spondylitis. CDR3 size: 14 residues. Germline V CDR1 and CDR2: MNHEY, SVGEGT. J lost 9 bases, V lost 4 bases, and 9 bases had no gene match. TCRdb reprocessed the 5' RACE reads with MiXCR, giving one entry per CDR3 protein. In the table there are just over 300,000 distinct CDR3 sequences, around 20% of which are singletons. The sequencing input was blood, either unsorted or a sorted T cell fraction (not recorded which). The chain combines TRBV6-2 or TRBV6-3 with TRBJ2-1; the match to TRBD1 covers 7 bases. The TCR was taken from a female donor with ankylosing spondylitis or in good health (not recorded which). CDR3 DNA: TGTGCCAGCAGTTCACAGGGGCGCTCCACTGAGCAGTTCTTC. It encodes CASSSQGRSTEQFF.